The 23 T cell receptor beta chains listed next were all sequenced from one sample in a study of T-cell memory formation after mild COVID-19. TCRdb re-called the 5' RACE reads through MiXCR, storing one row per CDR3 protein. The sample lists about 390,000 distinct CDR3 sequences; approximately 21% were seen once. Material for sequencing was PBMCs or a T cell subset sorted from them (not recorded which). The receptors here all came from an adult woman who had mild COVID-19 (a few samples of this study predate the infection). Cell type and time point are not known.

Many counts were recorded for this clonotype. This sequence joins TRBV5-1 and TRBJ2-3; 12 bases align to TRBD2. In germline, CDR1 is SGHRS, CDR2 YFSETQ. Trimming took 0 bases from V and 5 from J; bases not matched to a gene: 1. The CDR3 length is 15 residues. The CDR3, as DNA: TGCGCCAGCAGCTTGGCGACTAGCGGGAGAGATACGCAGTATTTT. Translated, it gives CASSLATSGRDTQYF.

This chain uses TRBV29-1 with TRBJ2-5; D remains unclear. CDR3 length equals 10 residues. The V gene's germline CDR1 is SQVTM and CDR2 ANQGSEA. V was cut by 3 bases and J by 7 bases, with 6 bases left in between. The CDR3 DNA reads as TGCAGCGTTGAGTGGGGGACCCAGTACTTC. Amino acids: CSVEWGTQYF.

CDR3 coding DNA: TGTGCCAGCAGCTTAACTCAGACACGAAGAGCTGGAAACACCATATATTTT. It yields the protein CASSLTQTRRAGNTIYF. V is TRBV7-9 and J is TRBJ1-3; D is undetermined. CDR3 length: 17 residues. Deletions cut 2 bases from V and 2 bases from J, with 16 bases between. Germline V gives CDR1 SEHNR, CDR2 FQNEAQ (reference sequence). The full variable domain, in which reference TRBV7-9 and TRBJ1-3 provide the parts outside the CDR3, is DTGVSQNPRHKITKRGQNVTFRCDPISEHNRLYWYRQTLGQGPEFLTYFQNEAQLEKSRLLSDRFSAERPKGSFSTLEIQRTEQGDSAMYLCASSLTQTRRAGNTIYFGEGSWLTVV.

The rearrangement links TRBV29-1 to TRBJ2-7; the match to TRBD2 covers 9 bases. The CDR3 runs 14 residues. Germline-derived CDR1 and CDR2 are SQVTM and ANQGSEA. Trimming at V came to 4 bases and at J to 3 bases, leaving 7 bases not matched to a gene. CDR3: CSVVPSGIYYEQYF. In DNA form, the CDR3 reads TGCAGCGTTGTCCCTAGCGGGATATACTACGAGCAGTACTTC.

The genes are TRBV29-1 and TRBJ1-1; unclear D gene. This CDR3 is 13 amino acids long. V was clipped by 1 base and J by 0 bases, with 6 bases between them. Germline loops: CDR1 SQVTM, CDR2 ANQGSEA. Here the CDR3 DNA reads TGCAGCGTTGAAGGGCAGCTGAACACTGAAGCTTTCTTT. Amino acid sequence: CSVEGQLNTEAFF.

In its sample, this clonotype was seen many times. The chain carries TRBV19 and TRBJ1-5; maybe TRBD1 (5 bases). Trimming cost V 7 bases and J 6 bases, with 13 bases left between them. Germline CDR1 and CDR2: LNHDA and SQIVND (reference sequence). The CDR3 has 13 amino acids. CDR3 loop: CASTQQGLQPQHF. CDR3 DNA sequence: TGTGCCAGTACGCAGCAGGGCCTTCAGCCCCAGCATTTT.

This rearrangement joins TRBV29-1 to TRBJ2-2; 8 bases are shared with TRBD1. V shed 6 bases and J 0 bases; nucleotides not matched to a gene: 9. The CDR3 has 16 amino acids. CDR1 and CDR2 from the germline V gene are SQVTM and ANQGSEA. CDR3 sequence reads: CSVGPRTGPNTGELFF. The DNA for the CDR3 is TGCAGCGTGGGCCCCCGGACAGGGCCGAACACCGGGGAGCTGTTTTTT.

The V call is TRBV27, the J call TRBJ1-2; TRBD1 aligns across 10 bases. Trimming removed 6 bases from V and 7 bases from J; junction bases left unmatched: 8. Germline V gene sequence: CDR1 MNHEY, CDR2 SMNVEV (reference sequence). The CDR3 has 14 amino acids. CDR3 amino acids: CASSKTGGLVGYTF. CDR3 DNA: TGTGCCAGCAGCAAGACAGGGGGCTTAGTTGGCTACACCTTC.

The gene calls are TRBV14 and TRBJ1-4; D remains ambiguous. The CDR3 sequence is 13 residues long. CDR1 is SGHDN and CDR2 is FVKESK in the germline V gene. V lost 1 base and J lost 7, with 7 bases in between. In DNA, the CDR3 is TGTGCCAGCAGCCAAGGTCGCGGTGAAAAACTGTTTTTT. Its protein is CASSQGRGEKLFF.

The gene calls are TRBV10-3 and TRBJ2-1; tentatively, D is TRBD1 (5 bases). V dropped 0 bases and J dropped 8 bases, with 11 bases sitting between them. The germline V gene has CDR1 ENHRY and CDR2 SYGVKD. This CDR3 has 14 amino acids. Here the CDR3 reads CAISESGAGHEQFF. DNA of the CDR3: TGTGCCATCAGTGAGTCAGGGGCTGGCCATGAGCAGTTCTTC.

This clonotype appeared a few times. This chain uses TRBV14 with TRBJ2-1; no reliable D call. This CDR3 is built from 15 residues. Germline CDR1 SGHDN, CDR2 FVKESK. The V end lost 2 bases, the J end lost 0 bases, and 8 bases lay between the germline ends. CDR3 sequence reads: CASSQRGNSYNEQFF. The CDR3 nucleotides read TGTGCCAGCAGCCAAAGAGGAAACTCCTACAATGAGCAGTTCTTC.

The rearrangement joins TRBV3-1 to TRBJ1-2, with 7 bases matching TRBD1. This CDR3 contains 15 residues. J lost 5 bases, V lost 0 bases, and 6 bases had no gene match. Germline V gives CDR1 LGHDT, CDR2 YNNKEL (reference sequence). CDR3 sequence reads: CASSQDSRGEYGYTF. The CDR3 coding sequence is TGTGCCAGCAGCCAAGATTCCAGGGGGGAATATGGCTACACCTTC.

The chain has TRBV10-3 and TRBJ2-1; 12 bases align to TRBD2. The CDR3 runs to 15 residues. V shed 6 bases and J 6 bases; nucleotides not matched to a gene: 6. Germline CDR1 is ENHRY and CDR2 is SYGVKD. CDR3 coding DNA: TGTGCCATCAGCGTGGGACTAGCGGGCATCAATGAGCAGTTCTTC. Translation gives CAISVGLAGINEQFF.

The rearrangement links TRBV4-1 to TRBJ1-1; a possible D gene is TRBD1 (5 bases). This CDR3 region has 16 residues. Trimming shortened V by 0 bases and J by 1 base, and 12 bases separated the two germline ends. Germline V gives CDR1 MGHRA, CDR2 YSYEKL. CDR3 loop: CASSQDYLTGNTEAFF. The CDR3 bases are TGCGCCAGCAGCCAAGATTACCTCACAGGGAACACTGAAGCTTTCTTT.

This clonotype was observed a handful of times. The V gene is TRBV2, the J gene TRBJ2-3, with a tentative D call TRBD2 (5 bases). CDR3 length: 15 amino acids. Per germline, CDR1 SNHLY and CDR2 FYNNEI. With 4 bases removed from V and 10 bases from J, the gap between germline ends came to 21 bases. CDR3 region: CASSVGAGTFSAQYF. The CDR3 region has the DNA TGTGCCAGCAGTGTGGGAGCCGGTACCTTCTCAGCGCAGTATTTT.

Ten or more counts support this clonotype. The V call is TRBV2, the J call TRBJ2-1; 10 positions agree with TRBD2. Germline CDR1 is SNHLY and CDR2 is FYNNEI. CDR3 length equals 15 residues. V shed 4 bases and J 5 bases; nucleotides not matched to a gene: 5. The CDR3 nucleotides are TGTGCCAGCAGTGGCAAGCGGGGGGGCAACAATGAGCAGTTCTTC. The encoded protein is CASSGKRGGNNEQFF.

This clonotype was recorded a few times. V is TRBV7-6 and J is TRBJ1-5; D not certain. The CDR3 runs 13 residues. V gave up 2 bases and J gave up 1 base, with 3 bases separating them. Germline V gene lookup returns CDR1 SGHVS and CDR2 FNYEAQ. The CDR3 region has the DNA TGTGCCAGCAGCTTACACAGCAATCAGCCCCAGCATTTT. Translated: CASSLHSNQPQHF. The complete variable domain, with remaining parts taken from reference TRBV7-6 and TRBJ1-5, reads GAGVSQSPRYKVTKRGQDVALRCDPISGHVSLYWYRQALGQGPEFLTYFNYEAQQDKSGLPNDRFSAERPEGSISTLTIQRTEQRDSAMYRCASSLHSNQPQHFGDGTRLSIL.

In DNA, the CDR3 is TGCAGCGTTGTCCCCGGGGCCGGTGGCACAGATACGCAGTATTTT. This sequence encodes CSVVPGAGGTDTQYF. The J gene is TRBJ2-3, the V gene TRBV29-1; D is tentatively TRBD1 or TRBD2 (5 bases each). Germline V lookup: CDR1 SQVTM, CDR2 ANQGSEA. This CDR3 is 15 amino acids long. The V and J ends lost 4 bases and 1 base respectively, with 15 bases between them.

The table lists this clonotype with a few counts. The V call is TRBV2, the J call TRBJ2-2, with 10 nucleotides matching TRBD2. Unmatched junction bases numbered 7, after V lost 5 bases and J lost 4 bases. Germline V gene sequence: CDR1 SNHLY, CDR2 FYNNEI. The CDR3 contains 16 residues. Here the CDR3 DNA reads TGTGCCAGCAGTAGGAGCGGGGGGGCGGGCACCGGGGAGCTGTTTTTT. This gives the protein CASSRSGGAGTGELFF.

This clonotype was counted a single time. J is TRBJ2-7 and V is TRBV24-1, with no clear D. This CDR3 region has 12 residues. Trimming stripped 4 bases from V and 3 bases from J, with 6 bases between. Germline CDR1 reads KGHDR; CDR2 reads SFDVKD. The CDR3 sequence: CATSDRSYEQYF. The CDR3 DNA sequence: TGTGCCACCAGTGACCGAAGCTACGAGCAGTACTTC.

This rearrangement joins TRBV6-1 to TRBJ2-5, with 8 bases fitting TRBD1. V gave up 2 bases and J gave up 4 bases; unmatched junction bases: 3. The V gene's germline CDR1 is MNHNS and CDR2 SASEGT. CDR3 length equals 14 residues. Here the CDR3 DNA reads TGTGCCAGCAGTGAATGGACAGGGATAGAGACCCAGTACTTC. This sequence encodes CASSEWTGIETQYF.

This clonotype was seen only a few times. The chain links TRBV6-2 or TRBV6-3 to TRBJ2-7; D is perhaps TRBD1 (5 bases). This CDR3 is 15 amino acids long. CDR1 and CDR2 (germline): MNHEY, SVGEGT. V dropped 2 bases and J dropped 1 base, with 12 bases sitting between them. CDR3 protein: CASSYGARISYEQYF. The CDR3 nucleotides read TGTGCCAGCAGTTACGGGGCCAGAATATCCTACGAGCAGTACTTC.

This sequence joins TRBV20-1 and TRBJ2-3, with 7 bases matching TRBD2. Germline V gene data show CDR1 as DFQATT and CDR2 as SNEGSKA (reference sequence). V lost 0 bases to trimming and J lost 2 bases; unmatched junction nucleotides: 5. The CDR3 loop spans 15 amino acids. The CDR3 loop reads CSARDGTMNTDTQYF. CDR3 in DNA: TGCAGTGCTAGAGATGGGACTATGAACACAGATACGCAGTATTTT.